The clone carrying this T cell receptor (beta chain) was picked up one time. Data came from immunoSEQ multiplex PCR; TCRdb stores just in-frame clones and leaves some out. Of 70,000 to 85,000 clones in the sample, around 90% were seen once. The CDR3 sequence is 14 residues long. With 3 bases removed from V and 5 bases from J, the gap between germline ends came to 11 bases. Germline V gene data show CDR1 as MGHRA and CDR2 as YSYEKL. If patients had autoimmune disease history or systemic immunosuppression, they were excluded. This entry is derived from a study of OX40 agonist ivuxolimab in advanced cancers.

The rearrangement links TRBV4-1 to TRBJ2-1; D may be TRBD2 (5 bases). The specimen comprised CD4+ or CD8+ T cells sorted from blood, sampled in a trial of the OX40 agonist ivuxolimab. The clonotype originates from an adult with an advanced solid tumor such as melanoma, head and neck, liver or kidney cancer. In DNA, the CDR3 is TGCGCCAGCAGCCAGACCATTAGCGACAATGAGCAGTTCTTC. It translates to CASSQTISDNEQFF.